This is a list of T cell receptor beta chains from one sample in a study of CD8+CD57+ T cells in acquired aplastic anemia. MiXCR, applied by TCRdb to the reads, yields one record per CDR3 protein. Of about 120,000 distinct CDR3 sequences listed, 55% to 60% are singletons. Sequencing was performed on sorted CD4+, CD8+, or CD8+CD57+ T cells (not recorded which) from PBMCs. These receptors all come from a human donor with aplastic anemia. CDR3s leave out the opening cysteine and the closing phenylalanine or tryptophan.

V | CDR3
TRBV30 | AWGTNSYEQY
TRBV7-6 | ASSFPGEKLF
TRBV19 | ASSKQRSTDTQY
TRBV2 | ASTEGLGEYQETQY
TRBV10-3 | AIKGVERETQY
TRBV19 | ASSIVENYGYT
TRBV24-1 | ATSDWDEQF
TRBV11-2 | ASSLVRESGYT
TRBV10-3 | AISPGQGTVGNTIY
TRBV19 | ASSIGEGNEQY
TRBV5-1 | ASSYDRATNEKLF
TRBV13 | ASSRAGADEKLF
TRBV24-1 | ATSDNRDNTEAF
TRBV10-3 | AISGTDTYEQY
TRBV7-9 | ASSLRGENIQY
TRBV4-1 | ASSQAAPNQETQY
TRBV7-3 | ASSLEQYTEAF
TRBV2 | ASSVEGYEQF
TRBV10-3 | AARTGDREKLF
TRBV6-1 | ASSPSPRVVGQYEQY
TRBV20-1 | SARVGGAAYEQY
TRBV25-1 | ASSGAGGYNSPLH
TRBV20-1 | SAGGRQSNSPLH
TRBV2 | ASSWTGLPYEQY
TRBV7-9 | ASSFGNGYT
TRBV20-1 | SASYNAAAEQY
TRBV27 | ASSFLRDIPYEQY
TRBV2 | ASRAGQVNTEAF
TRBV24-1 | ATSDPPTGRGTGELF
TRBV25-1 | ASGRRGGLGEQY
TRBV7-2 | ASSVAATDTQY
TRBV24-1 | ATSVLAGSSYNEQF